This T cell receptor (beta chain) originates from a study of T cells after yellow fever vaccination. This clonotype has a handful of counts. The junction differs from germline at one of its ends, possibly a read error. One entry per CDR3 protein results from TCRdb running MiXCR on the 5' RACE reads. The data hold under 550,000 distinct CDR3 sequences, with around a fifth observed a single time. CDR1 is SGHNT and CDR2 is YYREEE in the germline V gene (reference sequence). This CDR3 comprises 15 residues. This clonotype was obtained from a man between 18 and 35 years old who received the YFV17D yellow fever vaccine. The rearrangement uses TRBV5-4 and TRBJ2-2; no definite D call. The input for sequencing was PBMCs, taken about 21 days after the first yellow fever vaccination. CDR3 DNA: TGTGCCAGCACCTTGGACCGGCCAGGAACCGGGGAGCTGTTTTTT. Translation gives CASTLDRPGTGELFF.